The subject of this entry is one T cell receptor (beta chain). Its antigen is undetermined. Trimming left V 5 bases short and J 2 bases short, with 13 bases between. CDR3 size: 14 residues. Germline V gene data show CDR1 as SEHNR and CDR2 as FQNEAQ (reference sequence). TCRdb independently ran MiXCR on the PCR reads; one entry per CDR3 protein. The table lists fewer than 350,000 distinct CDR3 sequences, roughly 24% of them singletons. The sample originates from a study of molecular identifiers for immune sequencing clone quantification. Study-wide results and limits: In naive cells, under 1% of molecules belonged to clones above 20 RNA copies, against over 99% in effector cells.

The chain is built from TRBV7-9 and TRBJ2-7; D may be TRBD1 (5 bases). The sequenced sample consisted of naive CD8+ T cells from blood, with Jurkat cell RNA spiked in. This sample's subset: FACS-sorted CD8+CD4-CCR7+CD45RA+ naive T cells. This sequence was found in a human donor in good health. Some libraries in this study had Jurkat cell RNA spiked in. CDR3 in amino acids: CASSPRTPTYEQYF. The CDR3 coding sequence is TGTGCCAGCAGCCCCAGGACACCCACCTACGAGCAGTACTTC. The complete variable domain, with remaining parts taken from reference TRBV7-9 and TRBJ2-7, reads DTGVSQNPRHKITKRGQNVTFRCDPISEHNRLYWYRQTLGQGPEFLTYFQNEAQLEKSRLLSDRFSAERPKGSFSTLEIQRTEQGDSAMYLCASSPRTPTYEQYFGPGTRLTVT.